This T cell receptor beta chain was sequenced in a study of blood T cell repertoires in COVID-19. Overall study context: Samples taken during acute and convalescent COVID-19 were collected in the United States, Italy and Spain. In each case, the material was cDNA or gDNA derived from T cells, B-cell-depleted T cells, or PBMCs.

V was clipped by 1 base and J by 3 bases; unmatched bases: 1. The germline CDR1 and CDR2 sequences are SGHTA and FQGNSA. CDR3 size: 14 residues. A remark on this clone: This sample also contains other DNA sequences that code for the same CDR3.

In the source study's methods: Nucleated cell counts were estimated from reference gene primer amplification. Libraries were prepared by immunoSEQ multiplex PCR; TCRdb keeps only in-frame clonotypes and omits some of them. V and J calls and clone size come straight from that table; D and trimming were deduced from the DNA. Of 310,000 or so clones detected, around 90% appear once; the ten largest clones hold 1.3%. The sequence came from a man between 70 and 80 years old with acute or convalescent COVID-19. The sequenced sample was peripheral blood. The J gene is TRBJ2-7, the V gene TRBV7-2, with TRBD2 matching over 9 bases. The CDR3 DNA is TGTGCCAGCAGCTTAGGTAGCGGGAGCTACGAGCAGTACTTC. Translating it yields CASSLGSGSYEQYF.